The rows below give T cell receptor beta chains drawn from one sample of a study of blood T cells in healthy people across ages. TCRdb fed the 5' RACE reads into MiXCR, producing one record per CDR3 protein. The sample yields approximately 1.5 million distinct CDR3 sequences, approximately 42% seen once. The sample was blood. All receptors come from a woman aged 18-30 years in good health. Both conserved end residues are part of each CDR3. Fields, in order: J gene, clone size, V gene, D gene, CDR3 length, CDR3 DNA, CDR3 protein. D genes are given only for firm matches. Where a row states a size, it is once, few, many or the class of an expanded clone; other rows omit it.

TRBJ1-1	NA	TRBV29-1	TRBD1	15	TGCAGCGGCCTCCGGGACAGCGTCGGGAACACTGAAGCTTTCTTT	CSGLRDSVGNTEAFF
TRBJ2-7	NA	TRBV6-5	NA	14	TGTGCCAGCAGTTACATGCTAGCCGCTCTCGAGCAGTACTTC	CASSYMLAALEQYF
TRBJ2-5	few	TRBV7-2	NA	14	TGTGCCAGCAGCCCTAGTTGGGTAGAAGAGACCCAGTACTTC	CASSPSWVEETQYF
TRBJ1-1	NA	TRBV12-3/TRBV12-4	NA	14	TGTGCCGGCAGTATGGCGGCGGTCAACACTGAAGCTTTCTTT	CAGSMAAVNTEAFF
TRBJ2-1	few	TRBV20-1	TRBD1	14	TGCAGTGCCAGAGATCCGACAGGGTTCAATGAGCAGTTCTTC	CSARDPTGFNEQFF
TRBJ2-7	few	TRBV29-1	NA	15	TGCAGCGTTGAAGAACTAGCTGACTCCTACAATGAGCAGTACTTC	CSVEELADSYNEQYF
TRBJ2-7	NA	TRBV30	TRBD2	13	TGTGCCTGGAGTCTAGCGGGTTTCTACGAGCAGTACTTC	CAWSLAGFYEQYF
TRBJ1-1	NA	TRBV27	TRBD1	15	TGTGCCAGCAGTTTAGACAGGGGTGCGGGCACTGAAACTTTCTTT	CASSLDRGAGTETFF
TRBJ2-1	few	TRBV4-1	NA	15	TGCGCCAGCAGCCAAGATGGCTATTTGGCGGGTGAGCAGTTCTTC	CASSQDGYLAGEQFF
TRBJ1-2	few	TRBV18	NA	13	TGTGCCAGCTCAACGGGACGGGAGTATGGCTACACCTTC	CASSTGREYGYTF
TRBJ1-1	NA	TRBV9	NA	13	TGTGCCAGCAGCGCCGAAGAGTTCACTGAAGCTTTCTTT	CASSAEEFTEAFF
TRBJ1-6	few	TRBV20-1	TRBD1	14	TGCAGTGCTAGAACCCCGGGACAGCTATCACCCCTCCACTTT	CSARTPGQLSPLHF
TRBJ2-3	NA	TRBV3-1	NA	14	TGTGCCAGCAGCACTGATCCCTTCATAGATACGCAGTATTTT	CASSTDPFIDTQYF
TRBJ1-1	NA	TRBV5-1	NA	14	TGCGCCAGCAGCTTGGCCGATAGGGGCACTGAAGCTTTCTTT	CASSLADRGTEAFF
TRBJ2-3	few	TRBV6-5	NA	15	TGTGCCAGCAGTCGCGGCCCGGCTGGGACAGATACGCAGTATTTT	CASSRGPAGTDTQYF
TRBJ2-1	NA	TRBV7-9	TRBD2	17	TGTGCCAGCAGCCCCCGATTCGGGGAGGGCCCCGTAAATGAGCAGTTCTTC	CASSPRFGEGPVNEQFF
TRBJ2-5	once	TRBV29-1	NA	14	TGCAGCGCTCTAAACTTCGACAGCCAAGAGACCCAGTACTTC	CSALNFDSQETQYF
TRBJ2-1	NA	TRBV6-2/TRBV6-3	NA	12	TGTGCCAGCAGCCACAGGTTCAATGGGCAGTTCTTC	CASSHRFNGQFF
TRBJ2-7	NA	TRBV6-2/TRBV6-3	TRBD1	12	TGTGCCAGCCGGGACAGCTTCTACGAGCAGTACTTC	CASRDSFYEQYF
TRBJ2-2	NA	TRBV20-1	NA	17	TGCAGTGCTAGAGACCGCCCCACCCGACAGAACACCGGGGAGCTGTTTTTT	CSARDRPTRQNTGELFF
TRBJ1-3	NA	TRBV12-3/TRBV12-4	NA	14	TGTGCCAGCAGGCCGGGGGTCTCTGGAAACACCATATATTTT	CASRPGVSGNTIYF
TRBJ2-7	NA	TRBV20-1	NA	15	TGCAGCGAGATTGGATTGGGCTCCTCCTACAATGAGCAGTACTTC	CSEIGLGSSYNEQYF
TRBJ2-3	NA	TRBV28	TRBD2	16	TGTGCCAGCAGTTTCCTAGCGGGAGTAGGTAGGGATACGCAGTATTTT	CASSFLAGVGRDTQYF
TRBJ1-5	NA	TRBV7-6	NA	17	TGTGCCAGCAGCTTAGCTACGCGGAAGCTTAGCAATCAGCCCCAGCATTTT	CASSLATRKLSNQPQHF
TRBJ2-2	NA	TRBV20-1	TRBD1	16	TGCAGTGCTAGAGATAGCAGACAGGGGAACACCGGGGAGCTGTTTTTT	CSARDSRQGNTGELFF
TRBJ1-2	few	TRBV7-2	NA	16	TGTGCCAGCAGCTCCGCGTGGACAGTAGCTAACTATGGCTACACCTTC	CASSSAWTVANYGYTF
TRBJ2-1	NA	TRBV7-2	NA	17	TGTGCCAGCAGCTTGGGGGCAGGCACCCTTTCCTACAATGAGCAGTTCTTC	CASSLGAGTLSYNEQFF
TRBJ1-1	few	TRBV28	TRBD1	15	TGTGCCAGCAGTTTGCAAACAGGGGGAGACACTGAAGCTTTCTTT	CASSLQTGGDTEAFF
TRBJ1-2	many	TRBV9	NA	14	TGTGCCAGCAGCGTAGGGCAGGGGAACTATGGCTACACCTTC	CASSVGQGNYGYTF
TRBJ2-3	few	TRBV27	TRBD1	16	TGTGCCAGCAGTGGGACAGTTCCCACTAGCACAGATACGCAGTATTTT	CASSGTVPTSTDTQYF
TRBJ1-1	NA	TRBV28	NA	15	TGTGCCAGCCTTGATGCGTCGAAAGTGAACACTGAAGCTTTCTTT	CASLDASKVNTEAFF
TRBJ2-5	NA	TRBV20-1	TRBD2	16	TGCAGTGCTAGGCCCCACCTAGCGGGAGACCAAGAGACCCAGTACTTC	CSARPHLAGDQETQYF
TRBJ2-3	NA	TRBV29-1	NA	14	TGCAGCGTCCCAAGGAGTAGCGTCACAGATACGCGGTATTTT	CSVPRSSVTDTRYF
TRBJ2-5	few	TRBV12-3/TRBV12-4	NA	15	TGTGCCAGCAGTTTTCGGTCCGCGGGGTTGGAGACCCAGTACTTC	CASSFRSAGLETQYF
TRBJ1-4	NA	TRBV4-3	NA	13	TGCGCCAGCAGTTTCAGTTCTAATGGAAAACTGTTTTTT	CASSFSSNGKLFF
TRBJ2-3	few	TRBV6-6	NA	11	TGTGCCAGCAGGACTAGAGATACGCAGTATTTT	CASRTRDTQYF
TRBJ2-7	NA	TRBV28	NA	14	TGTGCCAGCCACCAAGGGGGGCTGACCTACGAGCAGTACTTC	CASHQGGLTYEQYF
TRBJ1-2	NA	TRBV29-1	NA	16	TGCAGCGTTGACGCGGGACGGGGGGCCTTCAACTATGGCTACACCTTC	CSVDAGRGAFNYGYTF
TRBJ2-7	NA	TRBV19	TRBD2	15	TGTGCCAGTAAACGGCGGGAGGACCTCTCCTACGAGCAGTACTTC	CASKRREDLSYEQYF
TRBJ2-3	NA	TRBV4-1	NA	16	TGCGCCAGCAGCCAAGAAGGTGGTAGCGGTACAGATACGCAGTATTTT	CASSQEGGSGTDTQYF
TRBJ2-7	NA	TRBV20-1	TRBD2	12	TGCAGTGCTGCGGGACTAGGGTACGAGCAGTACTTC	CSAAGLGYEQYF
TRBJ2-2	few	TRBV7-2	NA	13	TGTGCCAGCAAGTCCGGGAACACCGGGGAGCTGTTTTTT	CASKSGNTGELFF
TRBJ1-2	few	TRBV25-1	NA	14	TGTGCCAGCAGTGAATATAACAGCCACTATGGCTACACCTTC	CASSEYNSHYGYTF
TRBJ2-7	NA	TRBV15	NA	13	TGTGCCACCAGCAGAGATCGTCGGTACGAGCAGTACTTC	CATSRDRRYEQYF
TRBJ1-2	few	TRBV7-9	TRBD1	14	TGTGCCAGCAGCACGGCCGGGACAGGGGACGGCTACACCTTC	CASSTAGTGDGYTF
TRBJ1-5	few	TRBV4-1	TRBD1	15	TGCGCCAGCAGAACAGGGGAATACAGCAATCAGCCCCAGCATTTT	CASRTGEYSNQPQHF
TRBJ2-5	NA	TRBV20-1	TRBD1	15	TGCAGTGCTTACAAGGCCAGGGGGCGCTGGGAGACCCAGTACTTC	CSAYKARGRWETQYF
TRBJ1-2	NA	TRBV7-9	NA	14	TGTGCCAGCAGCTTAGCACGGGGTGGTTCTGGCTACACCTTC	CASSLARGGSGYTF
TRBJ1-1	NA	TRBV3-1	TRBD1	14	TGTGCCAGCAGCCATACAGGGGGCACTTTAGCGGCTTTCTTT	CASSHTGGTLAAFF
TRBJ2-3	once	TRBV20-1	TRBD1	14	TGCAGTGCTCAAGACAGGGGGGACACAGATACGCAGTATTTT	CSAQDRGDTDTQYF
TRBJ2-5	NA	TRBV7-2	NA	16	TGTGCCAGCAGCACTCTGATCCGGGACTTCCAAGAGACCCAGTACTTC	CASSTLIRDFQETQYF
TRBJ1-6	NA	TRBV4-1	NA	17	TGCGCCAGCAGCCCCCGACAGGAAAGCTCCTATAATTCACCCCTCCACTTT	CASSPRQESSYNSPLHF
TRBJ1-5	few	TRBV18	NA	14	TGTGCCAGCTCACCGGACGTTAGCAATCAGCCCCAGCATTTT	CASSPDVSNQPQHF
TRBJ2-5	NA	TRBV15	NA	13	TGTGCCACCAGCAGAGCGGACGGAGGGACCCAGTACTTC	CATSRADGGTQYF
TRBJ1-6	NA	TRBV2	TRBD1	15	TGTGCCAGCAGAGGGGACAGGGGGCTTTATTCACCCCTCCACTTT	CASRGDRGLYSPLHF
TRBJ2-2	NA	TRBV29-1	NA	15	TGCAGCGTTGAAGACCGTCGGGGGAACACCGGGGAGCTGTTTTTT	CSVEDRRGNTGELFF
TRBJ1-1	many	TRBV7-6	NA	13	TGTGCCAGCAGCCGGGACCTGAACACTGAAGCTTTCTTT	CASSRDLNTEAFF
TRBJ2-3	NA	TRBV12-3/TRBV12-4	NA	13	TGTGCCAGCACTTTACGGGTCACAGATACGCAGTATTTT	CASTLRVTDTQYF
TRBJ2-7	few	TRBV7-2	TRBD2	18	TGTGCCAGCAGCTATTCCGGACTAGCGGGAGGCCCGACCTACGAGCAGTACTTC	CASSYSGLAGGPTYEQYF
TRBJ1-5	few	TRBV6-2/TRBV6-3	NA	15	TGTGCCAGCAGTAATCCGGGACGGTCCTATCAGCCCCAGCATTTT	CASSNPGRSYQPQHF